This note documents a single TCR beta chain sequence. Its target is unknown. Both iRepertoire HTBI primers and Arm-PCR of CDR3 regions were used to build the TCR beta libraries. TCRdb reprocessed the multiplex PCR reads via MiXCR and lists one record per CDR3 protein. The table records hundreds of thousands of distinct CDR3 sequences, roughly 20% of them present only once. Time point described: persistent/refractory GD, antithyroid drugs over 5 years with positive TRAb. PBMCs provided the RNA from which the TCR library was made. Trimming shortened V by 4 bases and J by 0 bases, and 11 bases separated the two germline ends. Germline V gene sequence: CDR1 MNHNS, CDR2 SASEGT. CDR3 size: 15 residues. The sample is drawn from a study of regulatory T cells in long-lasting Graves disease. Overall study: The definition of persistent Graves' disease was over 5 years of antithyroid drugs with positive TSH receptor antibodies. General study findings and limits: Sharing of public clonotypes was greater in persistent patients (about 3,000) than in new patients (roughly 970). Preferential use of TRBV28, TRBJ1-2 and TRBJ2-5 was seen in persistent disease. Accuracy may have been reduced by the small sample size.

V gene TRBV6-1 combines with J gene TRBJ2-3; perhaps TRBD2 as D (5 bases). This TCR was sampled from a female donor with Graves disease. This material consisted of peripheral blood mononuclear cells (PBMCs), taken when the disease was refractory, from a patient treated with antithyroid drugs. CDR3 bases: TGTGCCAGCAGTGTTGGCCCGGGGAGCACAGATACGCAGTATTTT. Its protein is CASSVGPGSTDTQYF.